This T cell receptor (beta chain) was identified during a study of T cells after yellow fever vaccination. TCRdb ran MiXCR on the 5' RACE reads and lists one entry per CDR3 protein. The data show more than 300,000 distinct CDR3 sequences, around 6.8% seen once. The source of this sequence is a man aged 18-30 years who received the YFV17D yellow fever vaccine. This material consisted of PBMCs, taken approximately 47 days after the first yellow fever vaccination.

The DNA of the CDR3 is TGTGCCAGCAGTTTATGGAGTAGCGGGGGGGCGGGTGAGCAGTTCTTC. Translated: CASSLWSSGGAGEQFF. The chain recombines TRBV27 with TRBJ2-1, with 11 bases that match TRBD2. V gave up 1 base and J gave up 9 bases; unmatched junction bases: 8. There are 16 residues in the CDR3. CDR1 is MNHEY, CDR2 SMNVEV, per germline (reference sequence).